The 13 T cell receptor beta chains given below trace back to one sample, sequenced in a study of glioma-infiltrating T cells after dendritic cell vaccination. Time point defined: after dendritic cell vaccination, including at tumor progression/relapse. Sequenced by immunoSEQ multiplex PCR; TCRdb stores in-frame clones only, minus some. The sample has about 82,000 clones, less than 90% seen once. Sample: blood, taken after dendritic cell vaccination. The receptors originated from a human donor with glioblastoma.

The V call is TRBV5-1, the J call TRBJ2-7, with TRBD1 matching 7 bases. CDR1 and CDR2 (germline): SGHRS, YFSETQ. V gave up 2 bases and J gave up 5 bases; unmatched junction bases: 7. This CDR3 has 14 amino acids. This CDR3 reads CASSLGAGGDEQYF. CDR3 nucleotide sequence: TGCGCCAGCAGCTTAGGAGCAGGGGGTGACGAGCAGTACTTC.

This clone has more than one count but fewer than ten. The chain joins TRBV6-1 to TRBJ1-5; D gene uncertain. The CDR3 has 18 residues. From germline, CDR1 is MNHNS and CDR2 SASEGT. V gave up 4 bases and J gave up 4 bases, with 23 bases separating them. CDR3 DNA sequence: TGTGCCAGCAGTGTTACTAAGTCGGGAACAGCGAATAATCAGCCCCAGCATTTT. This encodes CASSVTKSGTANNQPQHF.

CDR3 nucleotide sequence: TGTGCCAGTAGTATTTCTGGCCATCAGCCCCAGCATTTT. It encodes CASSISGHQPQHF. This rearrangement joins TRBV19 to TRBJ1-5; D unclear. Looked up from germline, CDR1 is LNHDA and CDR2 is SQIVND (reference sequence). Trimming stripped 3 bases from V and 5 bases from J, with 8 bases between. The CDR3 spans 13 residues.

The chain uses TRBV29-1 and TRBJ1-6, with 7 bases that match TRBD1. V trimming: 4 bases; J trimming: 6 bases; junction bases outside the gene matches: 3. In germline, CDR1 is SQVTM, CDR2 ANQGSEA. This CDR3 has 13 amino acids. The CDR3 bases are TGCAGCGTTGTACAGGGGCCTAATTCACCCCTCCACTTT. Its protein product is CSVVQGPNSPLHF.

V and J are TRBV19 and TRBJ2-3; tentatively, D is TRBD1 (6 bases). CDR3 length: 13 amino acids. Germline V gives CDR1 LNHDA, CDR2 SQIVND (reference sequence). Trimming took off 7 bases at V and 4 bases at J, with 12 bases between the two ends. CDR3: CASNQGWADTQYF. The CDR3 nucleotides are TGTGCCAGTAACCAGGGGTGGGCAGATACGCAGTATTTT.

This clone has a single count. This rearrangement joins TRBV6-1 to TRBJ2-5, with D possibly matching TRBD2 (5 bases). In germline, CDR1 is MNHNS, CDR2 SASEGT. The germline V and J ends were trimmed by 1 base and 4 bases, with 7 bases remaining between them. The CDR3 totals 13 residues. The CDR3: CASSEGRVETQYF. The DNA for the CDR3 is TGTGCCAGCAGTGAAGGGCGGGTAGAGACCCAGTACTTC.

The J gene is TRBJ1-4, the V gene TRBV6-5, with D possibly being TRBD1 (6 bases). Trimming left V 4 bases short and J 1 base short, with 13 bases between. CDR3 length: 16 amino acids. Germline V gene data show CDR1 as MNHEY and CDR2 as SVGAGI. The CDR3 DNA sequence: TGTGCCAGCAGTTCCCGCGAGGGGGAAACTAATGAAAAACTGTTTTTT. Translating it yields CASSSREGETNEKLFF.

The chain recombines TRBV7-3 with TRBJ2-5, with 7 nucleotides matching TRBD2. V lost 2 bases to trimming and J lost 7 bases; unmatched junction nucleotides: 7. The CDR3 consists of 14 residues. The germline gives CDR1 SGHTA, CDR2 FQGTGA. The CDR3 spells CASSLEPGGGTQYF. The DNA for the CDR3 is TGTGCCAGCAGCTTAGAGCCGGGCGGGGGGACCCAGTACTTC.

V is TRBV5-5 and J is TRBJ2-7; 9 bases are a match to TRBD1. Per germline, CDR1 SGHKS and CDR2 YYEKEE (reference sequence). There are 13 residues in the CDR3. Trimming took 4 bases from V and 9 from J; bases not matched to a gene: 8. The CDR3 nucleotides read TGTGCCAGCAGCCGGGACAGGGCCTATTTGCAGTACTTC. Translated: CASSRDRAYLQYF.

J is TRBJ2-1 and V is TRBV29-1, with 7 bases aligning to TRBD1. V lost 7 bases, J lost 8 bases, and 11 bases stayed unmatched. There are 13 residues in the CDR3. Germline V CDR1 and CDR2: SQVTM, ANQGSEA. The DNA for the CDR3 is TGCAGCGGAAGACAGGGAGTTTGGCATGAGCAGTTCTTC. Translated: CSGRQGVWHEQFF.

The rearrangement links TRBV19 to TRBJ2-1; TRBD1 matches 10 bases. This CDR3 has 14 residues. V dropped 5 bases and J dropped 4; count of bases not matched to a gene: 2. Germline V gene sequence: CDR1 LNHDA, CDR2 SQIVND (reference sequence). CDR3 residues: CASSLGQGYNEQFF. In nucleotides, the CDR3 is TGTGCCAGTAGTTTGGGACAGGGGTACAATGAGCAGTTCTTC.

J is TRBJ1-1 and V is TRBV5-4; D is ambiguous. CDR3 length: 15 amino acids. Germline assignment: CDR1 SGHNT and CDR2 YYREEE (reference sequence). Trimming cost V 4 bases and J 4 bases, with 17 bases left between them. The DNA of the CDR3 is TGTGCCAGCAGCCCGGGTGGGAGAGTTGGCACTGAAGCTTTCTTT. This sequence encodes CASSPGGRVGTEAFF.

The chain has TRBV15 and TRBJ2-4, with D maybe TRBD2 (5 bases). The CDR3 spans 13 residues. V lost 0 bases and J lost 13, with 13 bases in between. Germline assignment: CDR1 LNHNV and CDR2 YYDKDF (reference sequence). CDR3 coding DNA: TGTGCCACCAGCAGAGATCGGCTGTCGGGGCAGTACTTC. Protein sequence: CATSRDRLSGQYF.